Each of the 23 T cell receptor beta chains below was sequenced from the same sample in a study of blood T cell repertoires in COVID-19. Repertoires were generated with immunoSEQ multiplex PCR, while TCRdb's copy carries only in-frame clones and drops some. The sample lists about 220,000 clones, roughly 75% seen once, with about 7.2% in the top ten. The sequenced sample consisted of peripheral blood. Receptor source: a woman aged 70-85 years with acute or convalescent COVID-19.

The chain couples TRBV10-3 to TRBJ1-2, with D perhaps matching TRBD1 (6 bases). From germline, CDR1 is ENHRY and CDR2 SYGVKD. The CDR3 extends over 14 amino acids. Trimming removed 5 bases at V and 4 bases at J, with 14 bases between. CDR3 nucleotide sequence: TGTGCCATCAGTTTGCCGGGGGGCAGCTATGGCTACACCTTC. This gives the protein CAISLPGGSYGYTF.

The gene calls are TRBV18 and TRBJ2-5; D is possibly TRBD2 (6 bases). Trimming removed 3 bases at V and 5 bases at J, with 10 bases between. Germline CDR1 is KGHSH and CDR2 is LQKENI. This CDR3 spans 13 amino acids. The CDR3 region is CASSPLEGETQYF. Here the CDR3 DNA reads TGTGCCAGCTCACCCTTGGAGGGCGAGACCCAGTACTTC.

The chain combines TRBV10-2 with TRBJ2-3; D might be TRBD1 (6 bases). This CDR3 is 14 amino acids long. CDR1 and CDR2 (germline): WSHSY, SAAADI. Trimming pared 4 bases from V and 4 bases from J, leaving 12 bases between. In nucleotides, the CDR3 is TGCGCCAGCAGTGTACAGGGACAACCAGATACGCAGTATTTT. It encodes CASSVQGQPDTQYF.

The genes are TRBV10-3 and TRBJ2-3; D remains unclear. There are 12 residues in the CDR3. With 8 bases removed from V and 2 bases from J, the gap between germline ends came to 8 bases. CDR1 is ENHRY, CDR2 SYGVKD, per germline. The chain's CDR3 is CAIAVSTDTQYF. The CDR3 nucleotides read TGTGCCATCGCGGTTTCCACAGATACGCAGTATTTT.

The chain carries TRBV19 and TRBJ1-3, with TRBD1 matching 8 bases. The germline V gene encodes CDR1 LNHDA and CDR2 SQIVND (reference sequence). The CDR3 length is 19 residues. The junction had 16 bases not matched to a gene; V was cut back by 6 bases and J by 0 bases. The CDR3, as DNA: TGTGCCAGTAGGCAGACCGGGACAGGCTCTTTGAGCTCTGGAAACACCATATATTTT. Translating it yields CASRQTGTGSLSSGNTIYF.

The chain carries TRBV4-1 and TRBJ1-1, with D maybe TRBD1 (6 bases). The V and J ends lost 6 bases and 1 base respectively, with 21 bases between them. Germline CDR1 reads MGHRA; CDR2 reads YSYEKL. The CDR3 contains 17 residues. In DNA, the CDR3 is TGCGCCAGCAGTCAACGTACAGGGCCTCAAGGGAACACTGAAGCTTTCTTT. Encoded protein: CASSQRTGPQGNTEAFF.

This rearrangement joins TRBV3-1 (or the pseudogene TRBV3-2) to TRBJ2-7; D is perhaps TRBD1 (5 bases). Looked up from germline, CDR1 is LGHDT and CDR2 is YNNKEL (reference sequence). The V and J ends lost 2 bases and 6 bases respectively, with 14 bases between them. There are 14 residues in the CDR3. CDR3 sequence (DNA): TGTGCCAGCAGCCAAACATCTCAGGGCCCCGAGCAGTACGTC. Translating gives CASSQTSQGPEQYV.

This clone has only one observation. The chain combines TRBV19 with TRBJ2-3; D is unresolved. This CDR3 comprises 12 residues. Germline V gene data show CDR1 as LNHDA and CDR2 as SQIVND (reference sequence). Trimming took off 3 bases at V and 4 bases at J, with 5 bases between the two ends. The CDR3 is CASSISPDTQYF. Written as DNA, the CDR3 is TGTGCCAGTAGTATTTCTCCAGATACGCAGTATTTT. The complete variable domain, with remaining parts taken from reference TRBV19 and TRBJ2-3, reads DGGITQSPKYLFRKEGQNVTLSCEQNLNHDAMYWYRQDPGQGLRLIYYSQIVNDFQKGDIAEGYSVSREKKESFPLTVTSAQKNPTAFYLCASSISPDTQYFGPGTRLTVL.

This chain links TRBV11-3 with TRBJ2-3; 8 bases fit TRBD1. The CDR3 is 15 amino acids. J was trimmed by 1 base and V by 5 bases; bases with no gene match: 5. Germline V lookup: CDR1 SGHNT, CDR2 YENEEA. CDR3 DNA sequence: TGTGCCAGCAGCGCCAGGGGGCTGGGCACAGATACGCAGTATTTT. It encodes CASSARGLGTDTQYF.

CDR3 amino acids: CASSFFSYEQYF. The CDR3 DNA reads as TGTGCCAGCAGTTTCTTCTCCTACGAGCAGTACTTC. This chain joins TRBV12-3 or TRBV12-4 and TRBJ2-7; D gene uncertain. V lost 3 bases to trimming and J lost 0 bases, with 3 bases between them. CDR3 length equals 12 residues.

The V gene is TRBV7-9, the J gene TRBJ2-5; 7 nucleotides line up with TRBD1. Trimming removed 5 bases from V and 5 bases from J; junction bases left unmatched: 8. The CDR3 is made up of 14 amino acids. Germline assignment: CDR1 SEHNR and CDR2 FQNEAQ (reference sequence). CDR3 nucleotide sequence: TGTGCCAGCAGCCAGCTACAGGGGCCTGAGACCCAGTACTTC. Its protein is CASSQLQGPETQYF.

This clone was picked up a small number of times. The rearrangement uses TRBV4-1 and TRBJ1-6, with TRBD1 matching over 9 bases. CDR1 is MGHRA, CDR2 YSYEKL, per germline. This CDR3 comprises 16 residues. Trimming removed 8 bases from V and 2 bases from J; junction bases left unmatched: 7. CDR3 sequence reads: CASGLGQGTYNSPLHF. CDR3 DNA: TGCGCCAGCGGCTTGGGACAGGGCACCTATAATTCACCCCTCCACTTT.

The V and J genes are TRBV5-1 and TRBJ2-5; D may be TRBD2 (7 bases). This CDR3 comprises 13 residues. Germline CDR1 SGHRS, CDR2 YFSETQ. V was pared by 4 bases and J by 5 bases, with 12 bases between. CDR3 in DNA: TGCGCCAGCAGCCCGGGGAGGGGGGAGACCCAGTACTTC. Translating it yields CASSPGRGETQYF.

The chain links TRBV10-3 to TRBJ1-3, with 7 bases lining up with TRBD1. After removal of 9 bases from V and 4 bases from J, the junction contained 3 bases not matched to a gene. The CDR3 extends over 12 amino acids. The germline V gene has CDR1 ENHRY and CDR2 SYGVKD. The CDR3 nucleotides are TGTGCCATTGGGACAGACGGAAACACCATATATTTT. It specifies CAIGTDGNTIYF.

The chain carries TRBV11-2 and TRBJ2-1; TRBD1 matches at 7 bases. The CDR3 is made up of 14 amino acids. The junction had 8 bases not matched to a gene; V was cut back by 7 bases and J by 5 bases. Germline lookup yields CDR1 SGHAT and CDR2 FQNNGV. CDR3 bases: TGTGCCAGCACCACAACAGGGGTGAACAATGAGCAGTTCTTC. Translated: CASTTTGVNNEQFF.

In this sample, this clone turned up a few times. The V and J genes are TRBV12-5 and TRBJ1-5; D is ambiguous. The germline CDR1 and CDR2 sequences are LGHNT and FRNRAP. The CDR3 totals 14 residues. V was clipped by 4 bases and J by 4 bases, with 11 bases between them. CDR3 amino acids: CASGSAGSNQPQHF. Here the CDR3 DNA reads TGTGCTAGTGGTTCGGCGGGGTCAAATCAGCCCCAGCATTTT. Complete variable domain (other parts from reference TRBV12-5 and TRBJ1-5): DARVTQTPRHKVTEMGQEVTMRCQPILGHNTVFWYRQTMMQGLELLAYFRNRAPLDDSGMPKDRFSAEMPDATLATLKIQPSEPRDSAVYFCASGSAGSNQPQHFGDGTRLSIL.

This clone has only one observation. The V and J genes are TRBV12-3 or TRBV12-4 and TRBJ1-2; D gene uncertain. Trimming cost V 5 bases and J 7 bases, with 11 bases left between them. The CDR3 has 12 residues. The CDR3 sequence: CASSPYGSGYTF. CDR3 sequence (DNA): TGTGCCAGCAGTCCGTACGGGAGTGGCTACACCTTC.

About this clone itself: Other DNA sequences within the sample encode an identical CDR3. The chain has TRBV11-2 and TRBJ2-2; possible D gene TRBD2, 7 bases. The V end was cut by 3 bases, the J end by 4 bases, with 15 bases between. The CDR3 has 16 amino acids. Germline V gene lookup returns CDR1 SGHAT and CDR2 FQNNGV. DNA for the CDR3: TGTGCCAGCAGCTTCGACGGGGGGCGAGGCACCGGGGAGCTGTTTTTT. Protein: CASSFDGGRGTGELFF.

This clone appeared a few times. The V call is TRBV30, the J call TRBJ2-2, with 14 bases lining up with TRBD2. Germline values: CDR1 GTSNPN, CDR2 SVGIG (reference sequence). V trimming: 5 bases; J trimming: 5 bases; junction bases outside the gene matches: 7. The CDR3 runs to 16 residues. The CDR3 DNA reads TGTGCCTGGGGACTAGCGGGGGGCCAGGGGACCGGGGAGCTGTTTTTT. Translating gives CAWGLAGGQGTGELFF.

The chain recombines TRBV7-2 with TRBJ2-2; TRBD2 agrees at 8 bases. Looked up from germline, CDR1 is SGHTA and CDR2 is FQGNSA. V shed 3 bases and J 7 bases; nucleotides not matched to a gene: 7. This CDR3 contains 15 residues. The CDR3 loop reads CASSFGGGYRGELFF. The CDR3 coding sequence is TGTGCCAGCAGCTTCGGGGGGGGCTATCGCGGGGAGCTGTTTTTT.

The rearrangement joins TRBV5-1 to TRBJ1-1; D unclear. The CDR3 extends over 14 amino acids. V was trimmed by 2 bases and J by 1 base, leaving 9 bases between them. Germline CDR1 reads SGHRS; CDR2 reads YFSETQ. This CDR3 reads CASSFEGRNTEAFF. The CDR3 nucleotides read TGCGCCAGCAGCTTCGAGGGTCGGAACACTGAAGCTTTCTTT.

The genes are TRBV2 and TRBJ2-3, with D possibly being TRBD1 (6 bases). Germline CDR1 and CDR2: SNHLY and FYNNEI. V was trimmed by 5 bases and J by 3 bases, leaving 12 bases between them. The CDR3 sequence is 14 residues long. CDR3 protein: CASSTGTITDTQYF. CDR3 in DNA: TGTGCCAGCAGTACCGGGACAATTACAGATACGCAGTATTTT.

The chain employs TRBV12-3 or TRBV12-4 and TRBJ1-2; tentatively, D is TRBD1 (6 bases). The V end was cut by 5 bases, the J end by 4 bases, with 11 bases between. This CDR3 spans 13 amino acids. The CDR3 sequence: CASSPGQLYGYTF. The CDR3 DNA is TGTGCCAGCAGTCCCGGACAGCTCTATGGCTACACCTTC.